Listed here are 19 T cell receptor beta chains from one sample, sequenced in a study of post-analysis software for immune sequencing data. General study findings and limits: TRBV5-6, TRBV5-1 and TRBV20-1 belonged to a set of a few TRBV segments that were more frequent in patients than controls.

TCR beta cDNA libraries had unique molecular identifiers. TCRdb independently ran MiXCR on the PCR reads; one entry per CDR3 protein. The top ten hold over 1.5% of the sample, which has 450,000 to 700,000 distinct CDR3 sequences, about 40% seen once. Antigens of these TCRs are unknown. Specimen: blood. Receptors originate from a girl aged 10-17 years with multiple sclerosis.

The J gene is TRBJ2-5, the V gene TRBV20-1; maybe TRBD2 (5 bases). Trimming pared 6 bases from V and 1 base from J, leaving 18 bases between. CDR1 and CDR2 (germline): DFQATT, SNEGSKA (reference sequence). The CDR3 consists of 15 residues. CDR3 protein: CSATRLRTAQETQYF. The CDR3, as DNA: TGCAGTGCCACTAGGCTTCGGACTGCCCAAGAGACCCAGTACTTC.

The gene calls are TRBV27 and TRBJ2-3; TRBD2 agrees at 9 bases. Trimming took 2 bases from V and 7 from J; bases not matched to a gene: 10. Germline CDR1 MNHEY, CDR2 SMNVEV (reference sequence). This CDR3 contains 16 residues. CDR3 loop: CASSLKAGGPGYTQYF. The CDR3 DNA sequence: TGTGCCAGCAGTTTAAAAGCGGGAGGACCCGGTTATACGCAGTATTTT.

For the CDR3, the DNA is TGCGCCAGCAGCTCCCGGCCTGAAGGGGCCTACAATGAGCAGTTCTTC. Encoded protein: CASSSRPEGAYNEQFF. J is TRBJ2-1 and V is TRBV4-1; D may be TRBD1 (5 bases). Trimming cost V 5 bases and J 2 bases, with 16 bases left between them. The germline CDR1 and CDR2 sequences are MGHRA and YSYEKL. CDR3 size: 16 residues.

The rearrangement uses TRBV20-1 and TRBJ2-3; 8 bases map to TRBD2. Germline CDR1 reads DFQATT; CDR2 reads SNEGSKA (reference sequence). V dropped 3 bases and J dropped 1; count of bases not matched to a gene: 3. The CDR3 runs to 14 residues. This CDR3 is CSASGGACTDTQYF. The DNA for the CDR3 is TGCAGTGCTAGCGGGGGGGCTTGCACAGATACGCAGTATTTT.

The gene calls are TRBV6-6 and TRBJ1-1, with D possibly TRBD1 on 5 matching bases. This CDR3 has 15 residues. V was pared by 0 bases and J by 1 base, with 9 bases between. In germline, CDR1 is MNHNY, CDR2 SVGAGI (reference sequence). In DNA form, the CDR3 reads TGTGCCAGCAGTTACTCGAGTCAGGGGAACACTGAAGCTTTCTTT. Translation gives CASSYSSQGNTEAFF.

This clonotype was counted between two and nine times. CDR3 nucleotides: TGCGCCAGCAGCCAAGAGGGGTCCCTTTGGAGCACAGATACGCAGTATTTT. This translates into CASSQEGSLWSTDTQYF. The rearrangement links TRBV4-1 to TRBJ2-3; D gene uncertain. Looked up from germline, CDR1 is MGHRA and CDR2 is YSYEKL. CDR3 size: 17 residues. Trimming removed 0 bases from V and 0 bases from J, with 13 bases in between.

This clonotype showed up just once. The J gene is TRBJ1-3, the V gene TRBV11-2, with 7 bases fitting TRBD1. The ends lost 5 bases at V and 0 bases at J; junction bases unmatched: 10. The CDR3 is made up of 17 amino acids. Germline CDR1 is SGHAT and CDR2 is FQNNGV. CDR3 region: CASSTRDSLNSGNTIYF. The CDR3 DNA reads TGTGCCAGCAGCACCCGGGACAGCCTCAACTCTGGAAACACCATATATTTT.

This clonotype appeared a few times. V usage is TRBV29-1 and J usage is TRBJ2-1; D uncertain. In germline, CDR1 is SQVTM, CDR2 ANQGSEA. Trimming took 1 base from V and 3 from J, leaving 13 bases between them. The CDR3 runs to 15 residues. CDR3 residues: CSVEGPASHYNEQFF. In DNA form, the CDR3 reads TGCAGCGTTGAAGGACCAGCGTCCCACTACAATGAGCAGTTCTTC.

The J gene is TRBJ2-3, the V gene TRBV12-3 or TRBV12-4, with a weak D call TRBD1 (6 bases). The CDR3 covers 16 residues. Trimming pared 4 bases from V and 2 bases from J, leaving 16 bases between. DNA of the CDR3: TGTGCCAGCAGTTCCAGAGGGGGTGAGTCCACAGATACGCAGTATTTT. Its protein is CASSSRGGESTDTQYF.

V usage is TRBV7-2 and J usage is TRBJ1-2, with no clear D. V lost 5 bases to trimming and J lost 0 bases, with 13 bases between them. CDR1 is SGHTA and CDR2 is FQGNSA in the germline V gene. The CDR3 spans 15 residues. CDR3 protein: CASSRTREANYGYTF. The CDR3 region has the DNA TGTGCCAGCAGCCGTACCCGGGAAGCTAACTATGGCTACACCTTC.

This clonotype was seen more than once but under ten times. The chain combines TRBV10-1 with TRBJ2-3, with TRBD2 identical over 8 bases. Germline lookup yields CDR1 WNHNN and CDR2 SYGVQD (reference sequence). Unmatched junction bases numbered 8, after V lost 5 bases and J lost 7 bases. The CDR3 sequence is 14 residues long. Here the CDR3 DNA reads TGCGCCAGCAGTACTACTAGCGGCAAGAATACGCAGTATTTT. This gives the protein CASSTTSGKNTQYF.

This clonotype was seen a handful of times. The chain recombines TRBV4-1 with TRBJ2-7; 11 bases align to TRBD2. This CDR3 has 15 amino acids. The V gene's germline CDR1 is MGHRA and CDR2 YSYEKL. V shed 4 bases and J 6 bases; nucleotides not matched to a gene: 8. The CDR3 here is CASSPTSGSSGEQYF. CDR3 nucleotide sequence: TGCGCCAGCAGCCCTACTAGCGGGAGTTCCGGCGAGCAGTACTTC.

This clonotype was counted only a few times. The chain joins TRBV20-1 to TRBJ1-2; possible D gene TRBD1, 6 bases. The germline CDR1 and CDR2 sequences are DFQATT and SNEGSKA (reference sequence). Trimming removed 7 bases at V and 3 bases at J, with 15 bases between. CDR3 length equals 13 residues. In nucleotides, the CDR3 is TGCAGTGTCAGAAGGGCAGGGGACTATGGCTACACCTTC. Protein: CSVRRAGDYGYTF.

V and J are TRBV24-1 and TRBJ2-5; D perhaps matches TRBD1 (6 bases). This CDR3 spans 16 amino acids. CDR1 is KGHDR and CDR2 is SFDVKD in the germline V gene. With 4 bases removed from V and 2 bases from J, the gap between germline ends came to 16 bases. The CDR3 nucleotides read TGTGCCACCAGTGACGGCGTGACAGGAGGACAAGAGACCCAGTACTTC. Its translation: CATSDGVTGGQETQYF.

The V call is TRBV2, the J call TRBJ1-2, with 8 bases matching TRBD1. The V segment lost 1 base and the J segment 5 bases; nucleotides outside the gene matches: 3. CDR3 length: 14 residues. Germline CDR1 reads SNHLY; CDR2 reads FYNNEI. CDR3: CASSEEGQVYGYTF. Written as DNA, the CDR3 is TGTGCCAGCAGTGAAGAGGGACAGGTATATGGCTACACCTTC.

This clonotype was seen a few times. The chain has TRBV5-1 and TRBJ2-5; no reliable D call. There are 14 residues in the CDR3. Germline V CDR1 and CDR2: SGHRS, YFSETQ. Trimming took 0 bases from V and 4 from J, leaving 10 bases between them. The CDR3 nucleotides are TGCGCCAGCAGCTTGGAGGCAGCCCGAGAGACCCAGTACTTC. Amino acid sequence: CASSLEAARETQYF.

This clonotype was observed a few times. V gene TRBV24-1 combines with J gene TRBJ1-2, with D unresolved. The germline V gene encodes CDR1 KGHDR and CDR2 SFDVKD. The V and J ends lost 2 bases and 8 bases respectively, with 11 bases between them. There are 13 residues in the CDR3. The CDR3 loop is CATSDSGIDGYTF. The DNA for the CDR3 is TGTGCCACCAGTGATTCGGGGATCGACGGCTACACCTTC.

This clonotype was seen only a few times. This CDR3 reads CASKARETQYF. The CDR3, as DNA: TGTGCCAGCAAAGCACGGGAGACCCAGTACTTC. This rearrangement joins TRBV6-6 to TRBJ2-5, with D uncertain. Germline V lookup: CDR1 MNHNY, CDR2 SVGAGI (reference sequence). The CDR3 is 11 amino acids. V lost 7 bases to trimming and J lost 5 bases, with 8 bases between them.

J is TRBJ2-1 and V is TRBV9, with D tentatively TRBD2 (6 bases). Between the trimmed V and J ends, which lost 4 bases and 2 bases, there was a span of 19 bases. The CDR3 loop spans 17 amino acids. Germline assignment: CDR1 SGDLS and CDR2 YYNGEE. CDR3: CASSPRGRRDAYNEQFF. CDR3 DNA sequence: TGTGCCAGCAGCCCCCGCGGGCGGCGGGATGCCTACAATGAGCAGTTCTTC.